These 30 T cell receptor beta chains share one sample of origin, sequenced in a study of response to subunit inactivated influenza vaccine. TCRdb recomputed calls from the RT-PCR reads with MiXCR, one row per CDR3 protein. The repertoire includes 750,000 to 850,000 distinct CDR3 sequences, about a fifth of them detected once, and 11% sits in the top ten. This sample comprised PBMCs from blood, obtained 5 to 6 days after vaccination. These receptors were obtained from a man over 45 who received an inactivated influenza vaccine.

The table lists this clonotype with a few counts. The rearrangement links TRBV20-1 to TRBJ1-2, with D possibly TRBD1 on 6 matching bases. Germline V CDR1 and CDR2: DFQATT, SNEGSKA (reference sequence). The CDR3 is 16 amino acids. V was clipped by 0 bases and J by 5 bases, with 19 bases between them. CDR3 bases: TGCAGTGCTAGAGATCGCGAACTGAGGCAGGGGTATGGCTACACCTTC. Its translation is CSARDRELRQGYGYTF.

The chain uses TRBV12-3 or TRBV12-4 and TRBJ2-6; 8 nucleotides match TRBD2. This CDR3 has 16 amino acids. J was trimmed by 2 bases and V by 7 bases; bases with no gene match: 7. CDR3 protein: CASNPGGTTGANVLTF. CDR3 nucleotides: TGTGCCAGCAACCCGGGGGGGACAACTGGGGCCAACGTCCTGACTTTC.

This clonotype was seen many times. The chain uses TRBV12-3 or TRBV12-4 and TRBJ1-4; 9 nucleotides agree with TRBD1. V lost 6 bases, J lost 7 bases, and 6 bases stayed unmatched. CDR3 length: 14 amino acids. CDR3 sequence: CASSTGQGSEKLFF. The CDR3 region has the DNA TGTGCCAGCAGCACTGGACAGGGGTCTGAAAAACTGTTTTTT.

In this sample, this clonotype turned up many times. V and J are TRBV7-8 and TRBJ2-1; D unresolved. Trimming cost V 2 bases and J 3 bases, with 5 bases left between them. The germline V gene has CDR1 SGHVS and CDR2 FQNEAQ. The CDR3 is 13 amino acids. In nucleotides, the CDR3 is TGTGCCAGCAGCTTAAACTTCTACAATGAGCAGTTCTTC. Its translation: CASSLNFYNEQFF.

This chain links TRBV20-1 with TRBJ2-1, with D possibly being TRBD2 (5 bases). V lost 4 bases and J 5 bases, leaving 12 bases between the germline ends. In germline, CDR1 is DFQATT, CDR2 SNEGSKA (reference sequence). The CDR3 consists of 13 residues. The CDR3 DNA reads TGCAGTGCTATGGGTCGGGATAACAATGAGCAGTTCTTC. This gives the protein CSAMGRDNNEQFF.

This clonotype was observed a few times. This chain connects TRBV5-1 to TRBJ2-5, with 9 bases matching TRBD1. The CDR3 runs 15 residues. V lost 4 bases and J lost 4; bases outside the gene matches: 8. CDR1 is SGHRS and CDR2 is YFSETQ in the germline V gene. The CDR3 reads CASSLATGGPETQYF. CDR3 DNA sequence: TGCGCCAGCAGCCTGGCGACAGGGGGACCAGAGACCCAGTACTTC.

V gene TRBV19 combines with J gene TRBJ2-1; D call uncertain. The CDR3 sequence is 13 residues long. V lost 5 bases, J lost 10 bases, and 15 bases lay in between. Germline V gene data show CDR1 as LNHDA and CDR2 as SQIVND (reference sequence). In DNA form, the CDR3 reads TGTGCCAGTAGTGTCCTAACTTTGGCGGAGCAGTTCTTC. Amino acids: CASSVLTLAEQFF.

The sample holds many counts of this clonotype. This sequence joins TRBV5-5 and TRBJ1-2, with a weak D call TRBD1 (6 bases). V was trimmed by 4 bases and J by 0 bases, leaving 16 bases between them. There are 16 residues in the CDR3. Germline-derived CDR1 and CDR2 are SGHKS and YYEKEE (reference sequence). CDR3 in amino acids: CASSGRGSQANYGYTF. In DNA form, the CDR3 reads TGTGCCAGCAGCGGGAGGGGGTCGCAAGCTAACTATGGCTACACCTTC.

The V and J genes are TRBV5-6 and TRBJ2-6; 10 nucleotides agree with TRBD2. The length of the CDR3 is 19 residues. Germline lookup yields CDR1 SGHDT and CDR2 YYEEEE. The V segment lost 0 bases and the J segment 1 base; nucleotides outside the gene matches: 7. The CDR3 nucleotides are TGTGCCAGCAGCTTGGGGCTAGCGGGAGAAAGTTCTGGGGCCAACGTCCTGACTTTC. As protein: CASSLGLAGESSGANVLTF.

This chain links TRBV4-2 with TRBJ1-5; no definite D call. Germline CDR1 reads LGHNA; CDR2 reads YNFKEQ. The CDR3 runs to 16 residues. V lost 0 bases to trimming and J lost 3 bases, with 12 bases between them. The DNA for the CDR3 is TGTGCCAGCAGCCAAGACCCGGGCCAGTACAATCAGCCCCAGCATTTT. It translates to CASSQDPGQYNQPQHF.

This clonotype was seen only a few times. The CDR3 region is CASSLQRETGEQYF. CDR3 nucleotide sequence: TGTGCCAGCAGTTTACAGCGGGAGACTGGGGAGCAGTACTTC. This chain connects TRBV12-3 or TRBV12-4 to TRBJ2-7; 8 nucleotides align to TRBD2. V lost 2 bases to trimming and J lost 7 bases; unmatched junction nucleotides: 7. CDR3 length: 14 residues.

This clonotype was seen a few times. This sequence joins TRBV5-1 and TRBJ2-1; 8 bases are a match to TRBD2. J gave up 7 bases and V 5 bases, and 5 bases lay outside the gene matches. CDR3 length: 13 amino acids. Germline V CDR1 and CDR2: SGHRS, YFSETQ. The CDR3 bases are TGCGCCAGCAGTATCGGGGGGGTGAATGAGCAGTTCTTC. Protein product: CASSIGGVNEQFF.

The J gene is TRBJ1-6, the V gene TRBV15; D is undetermined. CDR1 and CDR2 from the germline V gene are LNHNV and YYDKDF (reference sequence). Trimming cost V 0 bases and J 5 bases, with 8 bases left between them. This CDR3 contains 15 residues. The CDR3 sequence is CATSRDRGDNSPLHF. CDR3 DNA: TGTGCCACCAGCAGAGATCGTGGGGATAATTCACCCCTCCACTTT.

This clonotype was seen ten or more times. The V and J genes are TRBV12-3 or TRBV12-4 and TRBJ1-5; TRBD1 matches at 9 bases. The junction had 6 bases not matched to a gene; V was cut back by 3 bases and J by 6 bases. The CDR3 totals 15 residues. CDR3 amino acids: CASSFVDRGSQPQHF. The DNA of the CDR3 is TGTGCCAGCAGTTTCGTAGACAGGGGGTCTCAGCCCCAGCATTTT.

This CDR3 is CASSLEQGVGTEAFF. In nucleotides, the CDR3 is TGTGCCAGCAGTTTGGAACAGGGGGTAGGCACTGAAGCTTTCTTT. This sequence joins TRBV28 and TRBJ1-1, with TRBD1 identical over 8 bases. The trim removed 3 bases at V and 4 bases at J, leaving 7 bases unmatched. Germline CDR1 MDHEN, CDR2 SYDVKM. CDR3 length equals 15 residues.

In its sample, this clonotype was seen a few times. The gene calls are TRBV12-3 or TRBV12-4 and TRBJ2-7; the match to TRBD2 covers 10 bases. The CDR3 is 13 residues long. J gave up 6 bases and V 8 bases, and 7 bases lay outside the gene matches. CDR3 in DNA: TGTGCCAGCTCTGGGGTAGCGGGAGGCGAGCAGTACTTC. Encoded protein: CASSGVAGGEQYF.

This clonotype occurred a few times. The chain combines TRBV7-3 with TRBJ2-1, with D possibly matching TRBD1 (7 bases). V lost 5 bases to trimming and J lost 5 bases, with 16 bases between them. Germline V gives CDR1 SGHTA, CDR2 FQGTGA. The length of the CDR3 is 15 residues. The CDR3 sequence is CASSPGGSRDNEQFF. For the CDR3, the DNA is TGTGCCAGCAGCCCAGGGGGGAGTAGGGACAATGAGCAGTTCTTC.

This clonotype appeared a few times. The chain employs TRBV4-3 and TRBJ1-1; D unclear. Trimming left V 0 bases short and J 5 bases short, with 7 bases between. CDR1 LGHNA and CDR2 YSLEER come from the germline V gene. CDR3 length equals 13 residues. The CDR3 DNA sequence: TGCGCCAGCAGCCAAGATCCCAGAACTGAAGCTTTCTTT. Its protein is CASSQDPRTEAFF.

This chain joins TRBV5-1 and TRBJ2-3; D call uncertain. The germline CDR1 and CDR2 sequences are SGHRS and YFSETQ. V was shortened by 1 base and J by 6 bases, with 18 bases between the two germline ends. This CDR3 region has 16 residues. CDR3 sequence reads: CASSLMGQPPRDTQYF. Here the CDR3 DNA reads TGCGCCAGCAGCTTGATGGGTCAGCCTCCCCGGGATACGCAGTATTTT. Full variable domain (missing parts from reference TRBV5-1 and TRBJ2-3): KAGVTQTPRYLIKTRGQQVTLSCSPISGHRSVSWYQQTPGQGLQFLFEYFSETQRNKGNFPGRFSGRQFSNSRSEMNVSTLELGDSALYLCASSLMGQPPRDTQYFGPGTRLTVL.

The rearrangement links TRBV12-3 or TRBV12-4 to TRBJ1-5; possibly TRBD1 for D (5 bases). The CDR3 extends over 13 amino acids. Trimming took off 7 bases at V and 6 bases at J, with 13 bases between the two ends. The CDR3 loop is CASIPGAGQPQHF. In nucleotides, the CDR3 is TGTGCCAGCATCCCTGGGGCAGGTCAGCCCCAGCATTTT.

The chain combines TRBV28 with TRBJ2-5; D may be TRBD2 (6 bases). The CDR3 contains 15 residues. Germline lookup yields CDR1 MDHEN and CDR2 SYDVKM. V lost 4 bases to trimming and J lost 1 base, with 13 bases between them. The CDR3 sequence: CASSSGGATQETQYF. The DNA of the CDR3 is TGTGCCAGCAGTTCTGGCGGGGCGACCCAAGAGACCCAGTACTTC.

The sample holds a few counts of this clonotype. This chain links TRBV6-1 with TRBJ2-1; 9 bases align to TRBD2. The junction had 3 bases not matched to a gene; V was cut back by 6 bases and J by 0 bases. Germline CDR1 MNHNS, CDR2 SASEGT. The CDR3 sequence is 15 residues long. This CDR3 is CASRQREVSYNEQFF. Written as DNA, the CDR3 is TGTGCCAGCAGACAGCGGGAGGTCTCCTACAATGAGCAGTTCTTC.

The chain has TRBV11-2 and TRBJ2-7; D unresolved. Trimming stripped 11 bases from V and 9 bases from J, with 11 bases between. The germline V gene encodes CDR1 SGHAT and CDR2 FQNNGV. This CDR3 comprises 9 residues. CDR3 loop: CAGGVGQYF. CDR3 in DNA: TGTGCCGGTGGCGTGGGGCAGTACTTC.

V usage is TRBV20-1 and J usage is TRBJ2-3, with D perhaps matching TRBD2 (5 bases). The germline CDR1 and CDR2 sequences are DFQATT and SNEGSKA (reference sequence). CDR3 length: 12 residues. V lost 1 base and J 6 bases, leaving 8 bases between the germline ends. The CDR3 region has the DNA TGCAGTGCTAGAGTCACGGGGGATACGCAGTATTTT. As protein: CSARVTGDTQYF.

This clonotype has just a few counts. The rearrangement uses TRBV15 and TRBJ1-2, with 8 bases lining up with TRBD1. J was trimmed by 4 bases and V by 5 bases; bases with no gene match: 6. CDR1 and CDR2 from the germline V gene are LNHNV and YYDKDF (reference sequence). The length of the CDR3 is 14 residues. CDR3 sequence (DNA): TGTGCCACCAGCGGACCCCAGGGGGCCTATGGCTACACCTTC. Its translation: CATSGPQGAYGYTF.

This clonotype was seen a handful of times. The chain has TRBV7-8 and TRBJ2-7, with TRBD2 identical over 14 bases. The germline gives CDR1 SGHVS, CDR2 FQNEAQ. The junction had 12 bases not matched to a gene; V was cut back by 5 bases and J by 3 bases. CDR3 length: 18 residues. CDR3 loop: CASSPRTSGRLTGYEQYF. The CDR3 nucleotides are TGTGCCAGCAGCCCCCGGACTAGCGGGAGGTTAACGGGCTACGAGCAGTACTTC.

The chain links TRBV6-2 or TRBV6-3 to TRBJ2-1; 8 bases line up with TRBD1. Looked up from germline, CDR1 is MNHEY and CDR2 is SVGEGT. CDR3 size: 13 residues. The V segment lost 6 bases and the J segment 5 bases; nucleotides outside the gene matches: 3. The chain's CDR3 is CASRWDRNNEQFF. The CDR3, as DNA: TGTGCCAGCAGATGGGACAGGAACAATGAGCAGTTCTTC.

The rearrangement uses TRBV9 and TRBJ2-6, with a weak D call TRBD1 (6 bases). Trimming took 6 bases from V and 3 from J, leaving 13 bases between them. CDR1 is SGDLS and CDR2 is YYNGEE in the germline V gene. This CDR3 spans 15 amino acids. CDR3 DNA sequence: TGTGCCAGCACCAAACAGGGTAATGGGGCCAACGTCCTGACTTTC. This gives the protein CASTKQGNGANVLTF.

This clonotype was recorded at least ten times. J is TRBJ2-1 and V is TRBV5-5, with 8 nucleotides matching TRBD2. The CDR3 extends over 15 amino acids. Germline V gives CDR1 SGHKS, CDR2 YYEKEE (reference sequence). V was pared by 2 bases and J by 7 bases, with 8 bases of the junction left unmatched. The CDR3 is CASSFLGGDWNEQFF. The CDR3, as DNA: TGTGCCAGCAGCTTTCTCGGGGGGGATTGGAATGAGCAGTTCTTC. The variable domain in full, completed from reference TRBV5-5 and TRBJ2-1, reads DAGVTQSPTHLIKTRGQQVTLRCSPISGHKSVSWYQQVLGQGPQFIFQYYEKEERGRGNFPDRFSARQFPNYSSELNVNALLLGDSALYLCASSFLGGDWNEQFFGPGTRLTVL.

This chain uses TRBV19 with TRBJ1-1; D perhaps matches TRBD1 (6 bases). Germline CDR1 reads LNHDA; CDR2 reads SQIVND (reference sequence). This CDR3 is 16 amino acids long. With 6 bases removed from V and 4 bases from J, the gap between germline ends came to 21 bases. The CDR3 sequence is CASRTAGGGGGTEAFF. CDR3 DNA: TGTGCCAGTAGAACGGCCGGTGGGGGGGGCGGCACTGAAGCTTTCTTT.